The 2 T cell receptor beta chains reported below all come from one sample, sequenced in a study of regulatory T cells in long-lasting Graves disease. Time point: persistent/refractory GD, antithyroid drugs over 5 years with positive TRAb. PBMCs provided the RNA from which the TCR library was made. Arm-PCR of CDR3 regions with iRepertoire HTBI primers generated TCR beta libraries. TCRdb processed the multiplex PCR reads anew with MiXCR; each CDR3 protein has one entry. The sample yields a few hundred thousand distinct CDR3 sequences, 23% seen once. The sequencing used peripheral blood mononuclear cells (PBMCs), collected when the disease was refractory, from a patient treated with antithyroid drugs. Receptors originate from a female donor with Graves disease.

Comments on this clonotype: A much larger clone differs from this one at a single base, so this may be a read error. The V call is TRBV28, the J call TRBJ2-7, with 8 nucleotides matching TRBD2. V shed 6 bases and J 4 bases; nucleotides not matched to a gene: 8. Per the germline V gene, CDR1 is MDHEN and CDR2 is SYDVKM. The CDR3 loop spans 14 amino acids. The CDR3 sequence is CASSKSGRSYEQYF. CDR3 DNA: TGTGCCAGCAGCAAGAGCGGGAGAAGTTACGAGCAGTACTTC.

This clonotype was picked up a small number of times. A much larger clone differs from this one at a single base, so this may be a read error. This chain joins TRBV28 and TRBJ2-2, with no clear D. Germline-derived CDR1 and CDR2 are MDHEN and SYDVKM. The CDR3 covers 15 residues. Trimming removed 6 bases from V and 4 bases from J, with 15 bases in between. Here the CDR3 reads CASRFKPMSTGELFF. CDR3 DNA: TGTGCCAGCAGGTTCAAACCAATGAGCACCGGGGAGCTGTTTTTT. The entire variable domain, with the rest obtained from reference TRBV28 and TRBJ2-2, is as follows: DVKVTQSSRYLVKRTGEKVFLECVQDMDHENMFWYRQDPGLGLRLIYFSYDVKMKEKGDIPEGYSVSREKKERFSLILESASTNQTSMYLCASRFKPMSTGELFFGEGSRLTVL.